These T cell receptor beta chains were read from a single sample in a study of blood T cells in healthy people across ages. TCRdb re-analysed the 5' RACE reads in MiXCR, keeping a single row per CDR3 protein. Of 600,000 to 650,000 distinct CDR3 sequences listed, approximately 50% are singletons. Sequencing was carried out using blood. The source of these receptors is a man aged 60 to 69 in good health. CDR3s include the opening cysteine and the closing phenylalanine or tryptophan. A D gene is named only where the DNA matches it firmly. Where a row states a size, it is once, few, many or the class of an expanded clone; other rows omit it.

v_call	d_call	j_call	clone_size	cdr3_aa	cdr3_nt
TRBV18	.	TRBJ1-1	.	CASSPREGHTEAFF	TGTGCCAGCTCACCAAGAGAGGGTCACACTGAAGCTTTCTTT
TRBV2	TRBD2	TRBJ2-1	.	CASSNGGATNEQFF	TGTGCCAGCAGTAACGGGGGGGCCACCAATGAGCAGTTCTTC
TRBV20-1	.	TRBJ2-5	few	CSARVGSGETQYF	TGCAGTGCTAGAGTGGGGAGCGGGGAGACCCAGTACTTC
TRBV14	.	TRBJ1-1	.	CASSQISQSEAFF	TGTGCCAGCAGCCAAATCTCTCAGTCTGAAGCTTTCTTT
TRBV2	TRBD2	TRBJ2-5	.	CATWGGFQETQYF	TGTGCCACCTGGGGGGGGTTCCAAGAGACCCAGTACTTC
TRBV5-6	.	TRBJ2-1	.	CASSFGGGPGEQFF	TGTGCCAGCAGCTTCGGAGGGGGGCCAGGTGAGCAGTTCTTC
TRBV4-1	TRBD1	TRBJ2-7	.	CASSQESDRAYEQYF	TGCGCCAGCAGCCAAGAATCGGACAGGGCCTACGAGCAGTACTTC
TRBV5-1	.	TRBJ2-7	.	CASSLGGSPAYNEQYF	TGCGCCAGCAGCTTGGGGGGTTCCCCCGCGTATAATGAGCAGTACTTC
TRBV28	TRBD1	TRBJ2-7	.	CASSLSRQGNEQYF	TGTGCCAGCAGTTTATCTAGACAGGGGAACGAGCAGTACTTC
TRBV25-1	TRBD2	TRBJ2-1	.	CASSAAGGSNEQFF	TGTGCCAGCAGTGCCGCGGGGGGGTCCAATGAGCAGTTCTTC
TRBV20-1	TRBD2	TRBJ2-1	few	CSAEGTSGGASYNEQFF	TGCAGTGCTGAGGGGACTAGCGGGGGGGCTTCCTACAATGAGCAGTTCTTC